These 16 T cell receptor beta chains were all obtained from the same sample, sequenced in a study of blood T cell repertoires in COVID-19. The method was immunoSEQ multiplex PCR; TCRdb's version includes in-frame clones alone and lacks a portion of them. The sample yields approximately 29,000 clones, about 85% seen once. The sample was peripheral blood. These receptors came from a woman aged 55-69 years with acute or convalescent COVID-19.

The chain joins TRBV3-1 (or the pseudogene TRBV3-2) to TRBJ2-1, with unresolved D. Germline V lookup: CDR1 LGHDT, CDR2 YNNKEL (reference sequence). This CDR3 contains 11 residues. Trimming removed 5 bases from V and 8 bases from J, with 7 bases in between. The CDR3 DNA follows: TGTGCCAGCAGCACGGTAGATGAGCAGTTCTTC. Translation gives CASSTVDEQFF.

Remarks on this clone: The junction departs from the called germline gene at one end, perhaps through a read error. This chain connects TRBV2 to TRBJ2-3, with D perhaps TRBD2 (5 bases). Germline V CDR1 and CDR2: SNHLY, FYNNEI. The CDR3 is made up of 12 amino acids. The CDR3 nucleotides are TGTGCCACCTACCAAAAGGACCTACTCGGGGATTTT. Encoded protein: CATYQKDLLGDF. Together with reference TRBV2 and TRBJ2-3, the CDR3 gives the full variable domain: EPEVTQTPSHQVTQMGQEVILRCVPISNHLYFYWYRQILGQKVEFLVSFYNNEISEKSEIFDDQFSVERPDGSNFTLKIRSTKLEDSAMYFCATYQKDLLGDFGPGTRLTVL.

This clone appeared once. The CDR3 nucleotides read TGTGCCAGCAGTTACTCCCGGGACAGCTATGGCTACACCTTC. Protein sequence: CASSYSRDSYGYTF. The chain recombines TRBV6-5 with TRBJ1-2, with 7 bases matching TRBD1. The CDR3 runs 14 residues. Germline-derived CDR1 and CDR2 are MNHEY and SVGAGI. Trimming cost V 0 bases and J 4 bases; bases outside gene matches: 2.

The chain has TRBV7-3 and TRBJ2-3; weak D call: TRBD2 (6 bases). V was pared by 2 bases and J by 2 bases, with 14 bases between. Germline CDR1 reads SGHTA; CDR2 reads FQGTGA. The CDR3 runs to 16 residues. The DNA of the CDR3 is TGTGCCAGCAGCTTATCACTGGGGAGGACCACAGATACGCAGTATTTT. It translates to CASSLSLGRTTDTQYF.

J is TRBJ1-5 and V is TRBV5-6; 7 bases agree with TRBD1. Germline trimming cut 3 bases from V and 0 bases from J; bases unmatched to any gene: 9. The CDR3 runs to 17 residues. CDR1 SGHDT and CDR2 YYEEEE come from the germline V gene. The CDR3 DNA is TGTGCCAGCAGCTCTACAGGGGATTGGGATAGCAATCAGCCCCAGCATTTT. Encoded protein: CASSSTGDWDSNQPQHF.

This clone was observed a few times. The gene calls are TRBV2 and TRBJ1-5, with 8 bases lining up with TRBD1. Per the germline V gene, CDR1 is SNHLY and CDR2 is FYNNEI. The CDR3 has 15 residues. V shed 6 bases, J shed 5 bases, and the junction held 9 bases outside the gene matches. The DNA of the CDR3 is TGTGCCAGCAGAAAGGACAGGGTAGGGGATCAGCCCCAGCATTTT. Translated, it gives CASRKDRVGDQPQHF.

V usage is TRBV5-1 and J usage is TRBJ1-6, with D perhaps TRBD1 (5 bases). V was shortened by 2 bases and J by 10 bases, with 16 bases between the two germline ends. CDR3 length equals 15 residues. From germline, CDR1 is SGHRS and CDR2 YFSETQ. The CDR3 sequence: CASSFQGGIESPLHF. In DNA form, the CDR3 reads TGCGCCAGCAGCTTCCAGGGAGGGATAGAATCACCCCTCCACTTT.

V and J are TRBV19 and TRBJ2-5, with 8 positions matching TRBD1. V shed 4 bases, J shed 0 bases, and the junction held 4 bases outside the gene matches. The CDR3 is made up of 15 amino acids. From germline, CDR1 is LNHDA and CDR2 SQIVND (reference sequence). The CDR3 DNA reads TGTGCCAGTAGTACGGGACAGGCCAACCAAGAGACCCAGTACTTC. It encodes CASSTGQANQETQYF. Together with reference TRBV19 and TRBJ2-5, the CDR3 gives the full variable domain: DGGITQSPKYLFRKEGQNVTLSCEQNLNHDAMYWYRQDPGQGLRLIYYSQIVNDFQKGDIAEGYSVSREKKESFPLTVTSAQKNPTAFYLCASSTGQANQETQYFGPGTRLLVL.

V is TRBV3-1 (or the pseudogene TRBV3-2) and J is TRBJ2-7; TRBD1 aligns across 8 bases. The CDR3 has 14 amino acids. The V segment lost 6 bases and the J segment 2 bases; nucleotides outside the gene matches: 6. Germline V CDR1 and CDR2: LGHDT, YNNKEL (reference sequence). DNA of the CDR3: TGTGCCAGCAGGGGGACAGGATCTACCTACGAGCAGTACTTC. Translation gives CASRGTGSTYEQYF.

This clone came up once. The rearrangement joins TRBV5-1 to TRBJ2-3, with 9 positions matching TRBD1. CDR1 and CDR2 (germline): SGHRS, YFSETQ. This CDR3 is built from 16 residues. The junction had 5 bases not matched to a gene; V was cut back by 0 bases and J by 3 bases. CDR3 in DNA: TGCGCCAGCAGCTTGGGACAGGGGGGTTGGACAGATACGCAGTATTTT. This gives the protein CASSLGQGGWTDTQYF.

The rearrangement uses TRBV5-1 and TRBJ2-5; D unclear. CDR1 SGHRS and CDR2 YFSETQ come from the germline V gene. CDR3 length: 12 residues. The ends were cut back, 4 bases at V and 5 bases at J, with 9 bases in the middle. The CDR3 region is CASSIQPETQYF. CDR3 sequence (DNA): TGCGCCAGCAGCATACAACCGGAGACCCAGTACTTC.

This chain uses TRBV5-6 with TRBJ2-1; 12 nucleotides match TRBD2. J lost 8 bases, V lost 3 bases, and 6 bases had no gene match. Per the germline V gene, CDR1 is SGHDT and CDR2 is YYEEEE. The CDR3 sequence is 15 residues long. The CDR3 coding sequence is TGTGCCAGCAGCTCGACTAGCGGGGGACTGGATGAGCAGTTCTTC. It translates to CASSSTSGGLDEQFF.

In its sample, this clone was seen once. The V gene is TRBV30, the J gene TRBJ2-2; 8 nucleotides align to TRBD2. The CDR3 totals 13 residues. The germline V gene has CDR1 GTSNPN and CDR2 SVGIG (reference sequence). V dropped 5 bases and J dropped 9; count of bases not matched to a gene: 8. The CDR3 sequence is CAWQPGGPRELFF. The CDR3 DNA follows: TGTGCCTGGCAACCGGGGGGGCCCAGGGAGCTGTTTTTT.

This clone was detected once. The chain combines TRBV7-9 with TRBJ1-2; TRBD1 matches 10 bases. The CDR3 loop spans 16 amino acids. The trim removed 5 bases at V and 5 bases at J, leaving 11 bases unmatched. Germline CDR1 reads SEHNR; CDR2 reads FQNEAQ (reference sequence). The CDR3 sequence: CASSQSLGTGDYGYTF. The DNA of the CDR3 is TGTGCCAGCAGCCAGTCCCTTGGGACAGGGGATTATGGCTACACCTTC.

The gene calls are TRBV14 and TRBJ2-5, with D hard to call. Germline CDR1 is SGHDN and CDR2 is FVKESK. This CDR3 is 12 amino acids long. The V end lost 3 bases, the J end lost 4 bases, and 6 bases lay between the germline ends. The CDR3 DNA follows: TGTGCCAGCAGCCATATCGGAGAGACCCAGTACTTC. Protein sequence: CASSHIGETQYF.

CDR3 sequence (DNA): TGTGCCAGCAGCCCTACGGAAAGGGGTGGCTACACCTTC. Residues: CASSPTERGGYTF. The chain employs TRBV5-6 and TRBJ1-2; a weak D match, TRBD1 (5 bases). With 4 bases removed from V and 7 bases from J, the gap between germline ends came to 14 bases. The CDR3 has 13 amino acids. Germline lookup yields CDR1 SGHDT and CDR2 YYEEEE.